This T cell receptor (beta chain) was sequenced for a study of beta chain features in type 1 diabetes. Study-wide results and caveats: PCR might pick shorter templates more often, in the same way for patients and controls.

With V trimmed by 4 bases and J by 7 bases, 9 bases remained unmatched. CDR1 is SGHAT, CDR2 FQNNGV, per germline. The CDR3 totals 14 residues. Based on CD45RO/CCR7/CD25/CD127/CD95/CD27, CD4+ regulatory, stem cell-like memory, naive and central memory cells were sorted. Expressed TCRB transcripts were sequenced after all isolated RNA was converted to cDNA. Repertoires were generated with immunoSEQ multiplex PCR, while TCRdb's copy carries only in-frame clones and drops some. The data hold 130,000 to 150,000 clones, with more than 9% observed a single time. This clone has a handful of counts. Its target is not known.

The chain is built from TRBV11-2 and TRBJ1-2, with 7 nucleotides matching TRBD1. The sequencing input was naive CD4+ T cells from blood. The TCR sequence derives from a man aged 18 to 30 in good health. The CDR3 coding sequence is TGTGCCAGCAGCTCGGACAGGTTAAAGGGTGGCTACACCTTC. Translated: CASSSDRLKGGYTF.